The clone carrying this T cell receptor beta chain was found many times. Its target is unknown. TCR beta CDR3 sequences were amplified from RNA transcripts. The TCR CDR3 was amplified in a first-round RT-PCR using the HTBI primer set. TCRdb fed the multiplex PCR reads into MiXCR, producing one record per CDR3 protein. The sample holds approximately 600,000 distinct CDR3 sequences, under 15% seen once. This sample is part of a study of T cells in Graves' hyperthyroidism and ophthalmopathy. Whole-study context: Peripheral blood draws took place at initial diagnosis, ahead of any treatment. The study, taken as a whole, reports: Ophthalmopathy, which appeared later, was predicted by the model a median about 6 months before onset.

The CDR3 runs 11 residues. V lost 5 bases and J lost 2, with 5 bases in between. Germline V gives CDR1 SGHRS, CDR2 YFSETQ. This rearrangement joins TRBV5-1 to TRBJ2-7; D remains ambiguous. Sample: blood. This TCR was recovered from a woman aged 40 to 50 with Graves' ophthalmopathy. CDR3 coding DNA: TGCGCCAGCAGGGTCACCTACGAGCAGTACTTC. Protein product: CASRVTYEQYF.